A selection of T cell receptor beta chains follows, all from one sample in a study of blood T cell repertoires in COVID-19. Assay: immunoSEQ multiplex PCR; the TCRdb copy retains only in-frame clones and omits some. The sample contains some 200,000 clones, approximately 78% of which appear only once. The sequencing sample was made of peripheral blood. The receptor set was obtained from an older woman with COVID-19, enrolled during active disease. Each CDR3 is given with its conserved first and last residue. D genes are given only for firm matches. The size entry is marked missing in some rows and otherwise reads once, few, many or a size class.

clone size	D gene	V gene	J gene	CDR3 protein	CDR3 DNA
-	TRBD2	TRBV6-4	TRBJ2-1	CASSILGLAASSYNEQFF	TGTGCCAGCAGTATTCTCGGACTAGCGGCTAGCTCCTACAATGAGCAGTTCTTC
-	TRBD2	TRBV18	TRBJ2-3	CASSPRLAGDGTQYF	TGTGCCAGCTCACCGAGACTAGCGGGAGATGGTACGCAGTATTTT
-	TRBD1	TRBV20-1	TRBJ2-1	CSATYRGEQFF	TGCAGTGCTACCTACAGGGGTGAGCAGTTCTTC
-	-	TRBV15	TRBJ2-1	CATSRGGTFTYNEQFF	TGTGCCACCAGCAGAGGTGGCACCTTCACCTACAATGAGCAGTTCTTC
once	-	TRBV6-5	TRBJ1-1	CASSPNPGTGTEAFF	TGTGCCAGCAGTCCGAATCCTGGTACAGGGACTGAAGCTTTCTTT
-	-	TRBV28	TRBJ1-1	CASSLQSTEAFF	TGTGCCAGCAGTTTACAGTCCACTGAAGCTTTCTTT
-	TRBD1	TRBV6-1	TRBJ2-7	CASSEPRNPGQGYEQYF	TGTGCCAGCAGTGAACCCCGAAACCCCGGACAGGGTTACGAGCAGTACTTC
-	-	TRBV28	TRBJ1-1	CASSFSPTTVNTEAFF	TGTGCCAGCAGTTTTAGTCCAACCACCGTGAACACTGAAGCTTTCTTT
-	-	TRBV30	TRBJ2-2	CAWTGWNAGELFF	TGTGCCTGGACAGGGTGGAATGCCGGGGAGCTGTTTTTT
-	-	TRBV27	TRBJ2-5	CASSRWGGETQYF	TGTGCCAGCAGCCGTTGGGGGGGCGAGACCCAGTACTTC
-	-	TRBV7-2	TRBJ2-7	CASRPNLGGSPRTSYEQYF	TGTGCCAGCAGGCCAAACTTAGGCGGCTCTCCTAGAACCTCCTACGAGCAGTACTTC
-	TRBD1	TRBV6-6	TRBJ1-1	CASSARDRENTEAFF	TGTGCCAGCAGTGCCCGGGACAGAGAGAACACTGAAGCTTTCTTT
-	TRBD1	TRBV6-5	TRBJ1-5	CASSYSRDSGGTPQHF	TGTGCCAGCAGTTACAGCCGGGACAGCGGAGGTACCCCCCAGCATTTT
once	TRBD1	TRBV3-1/TRBV3-2	TRBJ1-4	CASSRQGGNEKLFF	TGTGCCAGCAGTCGACAGGGCGGTAATGAAAAACTGTTTTTT
-	TRBD1	TRBV28	TRBJ2-2	CASRRPGQGSNTGELFF	TGTGCCAGCAGGCGACCGGGACAGGGGTCGAACACCGGGGAGCTGTTTTTT
once	-	TRBV28	TRBJ1-6	CASSGSSSYNSPLHF	TGTGCCAGCAGCGGGAGCAGCTCCTATAATTCACCCCTCCACTTT
-	TRBD2	TRBV7-6	TRBJ2-3	CASSPGTSGRATDTQYF	TGTGCCAGCAGCCCAGGGACTAGCGGGAGGGCCACAGATACGCAGTATTTT
-	-	TRBV5-8	TRBJ2-2	CASSLVQNTGELFF	TGTGCCAGCAGCTTGGTCCAGAACACCGGGGAGCTGTTTTTT
-	TRBD1	TRBV5-4	TRBJ1-2	CASSGQALLYGYTF	TGTGCCAGCAGCGGACAGGCCCTTCTTTATGGCTACACCTTC
few	-	TRBV5-1	TRBJ1-3	CASSYLAGAVGNTIYF	TGCGCCAGCAGCTACCTCGCAGGGGCCGTGGGAAACACCATATATTTT
-	TRBD1	TRBV5-1	TRBJ1-1	CASRILTGSEAFF	TGCGCCAGCAGGATTTTGACAGGGTCTGAAGCTTTCTTT
once	-	TRBV14	TRBJ2-7	CASSQALGGLREQYF	TGTGCCAGCAGCCAAGCCCTCGGTGGACTACGCGAGCAGTACTTC
-	-	TRBV30	TRBJ2-1	CAWSVLNNEQFF	TGTGCCTGGAGTGTACTCAACAATGAGCAGTTCTTC
-	TRBD1	TRBV6-2/TRBV6-3	TRBJ2-7	CASSRQGFGEQYF	TGTGCCAGCAGTCGACAGGGGTTCGGCGAGCAGTACTTC
-	TRBD1	TRBV27	TRBJ1-5	CASNRGTATQPQHF	TGTGCCAGCAACCGAGGGACAGCAACTCAGCCCCAGCATTTT
-	TRBD1	TRBV18	TRBJ2-7	CASSPPRRTGGYEQYF	TGTGCCAGCTCCCCGCCGCGCCGGACAGGAGGTTACGAGCAGTACTTC
-	TRBD2	TRBV2	TRBJ2-1	CASSVGGRAWNEQFF	TGTGCCAGCAGTGTTGGCGGGAGGGCCTGGAATGAGCAGTTCTTC